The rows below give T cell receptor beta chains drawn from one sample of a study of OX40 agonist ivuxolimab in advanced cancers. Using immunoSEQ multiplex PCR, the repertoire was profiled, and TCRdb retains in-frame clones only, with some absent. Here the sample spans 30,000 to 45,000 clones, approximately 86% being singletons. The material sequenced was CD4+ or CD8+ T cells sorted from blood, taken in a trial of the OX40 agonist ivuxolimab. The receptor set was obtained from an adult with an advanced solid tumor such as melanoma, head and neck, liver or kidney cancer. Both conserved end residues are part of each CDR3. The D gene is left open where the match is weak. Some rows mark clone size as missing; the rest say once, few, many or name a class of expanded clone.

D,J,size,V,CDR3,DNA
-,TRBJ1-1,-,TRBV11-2,CASSSRSPNTEAFF,TGTGCCAGCAGCTCCCGTAGTCCTAACACTGAAGCTTTCTTT
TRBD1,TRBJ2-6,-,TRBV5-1,CASSSEPRQGASGANVLTF,TGCGCCAGCAGTTCCGAGCCGAGACAGGGGGCGTCTGGGGCCAACGTCCTGACTTTC
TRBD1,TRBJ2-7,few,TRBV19,CASSRMTGTPYEQYF,TGTGCCAGTAGTCGGATGACAGGGACCCCCTACGAGCAGTACTTC
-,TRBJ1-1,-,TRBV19,CASSRRGVTEAFF,TGTGCCAGTAGTAGAAGGGGGGTCACTGAAGCTTTCTTT
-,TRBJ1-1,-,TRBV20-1,CSASHTSGTFF,TGCAGTGCTAGTCATACAAGTGGAACTTTCTTT
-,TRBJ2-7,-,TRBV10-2,CASSEPSLTYEQYF,TGCGCCAGCAGTGAACCATCCCTGACCTACGAGCAGTACTTC
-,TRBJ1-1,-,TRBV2,CASSEGTAPAFF,TGTGCCAGCAGTGAAGGGACGGCCCCGGCTTTCTTT
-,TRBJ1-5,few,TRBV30,CAWSLPGRSNQPQHF,TGTGCCTGGAGTCTACCGGGACGCAGCAATCAGCCCCAGCATTTT
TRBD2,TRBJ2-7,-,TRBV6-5,CASSYSGGGTSYEQYF,TGTGCCAGCAGTTACTCTGGCGGGGGGACCTCCTACGAGCAGTACTTC
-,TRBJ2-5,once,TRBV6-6,CASRDGFGGETQYF,TGTGCCAGCAGGGATGGGTTCGGTGGAGAGACCCAGTACTTC
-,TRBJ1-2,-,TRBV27,CASSSGESLYGYTF,TGTGCCAGCAGTTCTGGGGAAAGCCTATATGGCTACACCTTC
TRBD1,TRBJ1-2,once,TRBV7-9,CAGSRQGSDYGYTF,TGTGCCGGATCACGACAGGGCTCGGACTATGGCTACACCTTC
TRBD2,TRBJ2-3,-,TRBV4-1,CASSRERGGYTDTQYF,TGCGCCAGCAGCCGAGAGCGGGGGGGTTACACAGATACGCAGTATTTT
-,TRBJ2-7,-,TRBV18,CASSSDSYYEQYF,TGTGCCAGCTCCTCGGACAGTTACTACGAGCAGTACTTC
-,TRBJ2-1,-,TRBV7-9,CASSVGQYNEQFF,TGTGCCAGCAGCGTCGGACAGTACAATGAGCAGTTCTTC
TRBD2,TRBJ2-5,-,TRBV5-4,CASSSGTSGGRETQYF,TGTGCCAGCAGCTCCGGGACTAGCGGGGGTAGGGAGACCCAGTACTTC
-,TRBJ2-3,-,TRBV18,CASSPPADTQYF,TGTGCCAGCTCACCACCGGCAGATACGCAGTATTTT
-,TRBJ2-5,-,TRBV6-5,CASSYQLGLETQYF,TGTGCCAGCAGTTACCAGCTAGGACTGGAGACCCAGTACTTC
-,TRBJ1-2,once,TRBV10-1,CASSRRRAPNYGYTF,TGCGCCAGCAGCCGTCGACGGGCCCCCAACTATGGCTACACCTTC
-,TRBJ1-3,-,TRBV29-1,CSGGGGNTIYF,TGCAGCGGGGGAGGGGGAAACACCATATATTTT
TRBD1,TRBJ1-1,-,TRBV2,CASRDRANTEAFF,TGTGCCAGTCGGGACAGGGCGAACACTGAAGCTTTCTTT
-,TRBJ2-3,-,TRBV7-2,CASSPRVDGDTQYF,TGTGCCAGCAGCCCCAGGGTTGACGGAGATACGCAGTATTTT
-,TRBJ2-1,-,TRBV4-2,CASSQDSGNEQFF,TGTGCCAGCAGCCAAGATTCGGGGAATGAGCAGTTCTTC
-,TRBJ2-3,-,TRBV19,CASSIPGTSTDTQYF,TGTGCCAGTAGCATACCGGGGACTAGCACAGATACGCAGTATTTT
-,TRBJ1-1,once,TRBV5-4,CASSLERNRNTEAFF,TGTGCCAGCAGCTTGGAGAGGAATCGGAACACTGAAGCTTTCTTT
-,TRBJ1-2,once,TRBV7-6,CASSLGPGPGGYTF,TGTGCCAGCAGCTTAGGCCCGGGTCCCGGAGGCTACACCTTC
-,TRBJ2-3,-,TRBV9,CASSVAGAGDTQYF,TGTGCCAGCAGCGTAGCGGGGGCAGGAGATACGCAGTATTTT
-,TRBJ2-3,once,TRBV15,CATRLTGSTDTQYF,TGTGCCACCAGGCTGACAGGAAGCACAGATACGCAGTATTTT
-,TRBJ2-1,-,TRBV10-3,CAISESIGGEQFF,TGTGCCATCAGTGAGTCGATAGGGGGGGAGCAGTTCTTC
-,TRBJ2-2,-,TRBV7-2,CASSSGTSNTGELFF,TGTGCCAGCAGCTCCGGGACTTCGAACACCGGGGAGCTGTTTTTT
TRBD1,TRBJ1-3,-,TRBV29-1,CSVEDPGQGYTIYF,TGCAGCGTTGAAGATCCGGGACAGGGTTACACCATATATTTT
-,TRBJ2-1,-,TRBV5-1,CASSFDGRNNEQFF,TGCGCCAGCAGCTTTGATGGCAGGAACAATGAGCAGTTCTTC
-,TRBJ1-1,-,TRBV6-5,CASSYENRVDEAFF,TGTGCCAGCAGTTACGAAAACAGGGTTGATGAAGCTTTCTTT
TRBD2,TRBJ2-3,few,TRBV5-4,CASSLLAGLTDTQYF,TGTGCCAGCAGCTTACTAGCGGGGCTCACAGATACGCAGTATTTT
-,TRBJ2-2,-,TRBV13,CASSLLPANTGELFF,TGTGCCAGCAGCTTACTCCCCGCGAACACCGGGGAGCTGTTTTTT